These 18 T cell receptor beta chains share one sample of origin, sequenced in a study of chemoradiotherapy in HPV16-positive cancers. Measured with immunoSEQ multiplex PCR; TCRdb has only the in-frame clones, and not every one. This table has roughly 12,000 clones, around 90% appearing once. Sequenced here: blood, sampled from a patient who underwent chemoradiotherapy. The receptors were gathered from a human donor with HPV-associated anogenital cancer.

Details on this clone: Compared with germline, one end of the junction differs, possibly owing to a read error. This sequence joins TRBV10-3 and TRBJ2-1; perhaps TRBD1 as D (5 bases). This CDR3 is built from 11 residues. CDR1 is ENHRY, CDR2 SYGVKD, per germline. DNA of the CDR3: TGTGCCATCAGTGAGTCTACAGGACCGATCTTC. As protein: CAISESTGPIF.

The rearrangement joins TRBV5-1 to TRBJ2-1, with D hard to call. Trimming stripped 0 bases from V and 8 bases from J, with 6 bases between. Germline lookup yields CDR1 SGHRS and CDR2 YFSETQ. The CDR3 spans 12 residues. CDR3 amino acids: CASSLDRYEQFF. In DNA form, the CDR3 reads TGCGCCAGCAGCTTGGATCGGTATGAGCAGTTCTTC.

The V gene is TRBV9, the J gene TRBJ1-2; 8 bases fit TRBD1. Unmatched junction bases numbered 4, after V lost 4 bases and J lost 5 bases. This CDR3 is built from 13 residues. The germline V gene has CDR1 SGDLS and CDR2 YYNGEE. Written as DNA, the CDR3 is TGTGCCAGCAGCTCACAGGGGGGATATGGCTACACCTTC. It yields the protein CASSSQGGYGYTF.

V usage is TRBV10-3 and J usage is TRBJ2-3; 9 nucleotides match TRBD2. The J segment lost 5 bases and the V segment lost 0 bases, leaving 6 bases of the junction unmatched. Germline V CDR1 and CDR2: ENHRY, SYGVKD. There are 16 residues in the CDR3. The DNA for the CDR3 is TGTGCCATCAGTGAGTCCGCTAGCGGGGATGGAGATACGCAGTATTTT. Translated: CAISESASGDGDTQYF.

V and J are TRBV5-4 and TRBJ2-2; D remains unclear. Germline CDR1 and CDR2: SGHNT and YYREEE (reference sequence). V was clipped by 0 bases and J by 4 bases, with 4 bases between them. The CDR3 has 13 residues. CDR3: CASSLEPTGELFF. CDR3 sequence (DNA): TGTGCCAGCAGCTTGGAGCCCACCGGGGAGCTGTTTTTT.

The J gene is TRBJ2-4, the V gene TRBV30; 10 positions match TRBD2. Trimming took 4 bases from V and 9 from J; bases not matched to a gene: 12. Germline CDR1 and CDR2: GTSNPN and SVGIG (reference sequence). This CDR3 has 15 residues. This CDR3 is CAWNPAGGRRAIQYF. Written as DNA, the CDR3 is TGTGCCTGGAATCCAGCGGGGGGGCGAAGGGCCATTCAGTACTTC.

V gene TRBV5-6 combines with J gene TRBJ1-2; D is unclear. Germline V gene data show CDR1 as SGHDT and CDR2 as YYEEEE. CDR3 size: 16 residues. Trimming cost V 2 bases and J 4 bases, with 18 bases left between them. The CDR3 DNA reads as TGTGCCAGCAGCTTCCAGATTGTCAGCGGACTCTATGGCTACACCTTC. It encodes CASSFQIVSGLYGYTF.

This clone was seen only once. The rearrangement uses TRBV7-3 and TRBJ2-1; 9 nucleotides agree with TRBD2. Germline lookup yields CDR1 SGHTA and CDR2 FQGTGA. The CDR3 extends over 16 amino acids. Germline trimming cut 0 bases from V and 3 bases from J; bases unmatched to any gene: 3. The CDR3 DNA reads TGTGCCAGCAGCTTAACGCGGGGGGGCCGCTACAATGAGCAGTTCTTC. It specifies CASSLTRGGRYNEQFF. Full variable domain (missing parts from reference TRBV7-3 and TRBJ2-1): GAGVSQTPSNKVTEKGKYVELRCDPISGHTALYWYRQSLGQGPEFLIYFQGTGAADDSGLPNDRFFAVRPEGSVSTLKIQRTERGDSAVYLCASSLTRGGRYNEQFFGPGTRLTVL.

The J gene is TRBJ1-6, the V gene TRBV2; 7 bases match TRBD1. This CDR3 is built from 13 residues. CDR1 is SNHLY, CDR2 FYNNEI, per germline. V lost 8 bases and J lost 4; bases outside the gene matches: 2. As DNA, the CDR3 is TGTGCCAGCTTGGGACAGTATAATTCACCCCTCCACTTT. This translates into CASLGQYNSPLHF.

The V call is TRBV7-9, the J call TRBJ1-4; the D gene is possibly TRBD1 (6 bases). V was trimmed by 5 bases and J by 7 bases, leaving 20 bases between them. Germline CDR1 reads SEHNR; CDR2 reads FQNEAQ (reference sequence). There are 16 residues in the CDR3. As DNA, the CDR3 is TGTGCCAGCAGCCCGACCTTATACAGGGCAAGTGAAAAACTGTTTTTT. Its translation is CASSPTLYRASEKLFF.

The V and J genes are TRBV28 and TRBJ1-2, with no clear D. Looked up from germline, CDR1 is MDHEN and CDR2 is SYDVKM. CDR3 length: 13 amino acids. V dropped 4 bases and J dropped 5 bases, with 11 bases sitting between them. The CDR3 nucleotides are TGTGCCAGCAGTTACGGACGCGGGTATGGCTACACCTTC. Protein sequence: CASSYGRGYGYTF.

This chain connects TRBV5-1 to TRBJ2-7, with D tentatively TRBD2 (5 bases). Trimming left V 4 bases short and J 4 bases short, with 15 bases between. The CDR3 spans 14 residues. Germline CDR1 SGHRS, CDR2 YFSETQ. The DNA for the CDR3 is TGCGCCAGCAGCCCCGGGATAGGTGTTTACGAGCAGTACGTC. Its translation is CASSPGIGVYEQYV.

The genes are TRBV4-1 and TRBJ2-1; a weak D match, TRBD1 (5 bases). Trimming removed 4 bases from V and 9 bases from J, with 22 bases in between. The CDR3 runs 16 residues. Looked up from germline, CDR1 is MGHRA and CDR2 is YSYEKL. DNA for the CDR3: TGCGCCAGCAGCCTCCAAGGGGATGGGATTAGGGGTGAGCAGTTCTTC. Translating gives CASSLQGDGIRGEQFF.

The rearrangement uses TRBV27 and TRBJ2-1; a possible D gene is TRBD2 (6 bases). CDR1 is MNHEY and CDR2 is SMNVEV in the germline V gene (reference sequence). Trimming removed 7 bases at V and 5 bases at J, with 18 bases between. There are 15 residues in the CDR3. CDR3 coding DNA: TGTGCCAGCAAGTTGGGGGGTCAGGAGAACAATGAGCAGTTCTTC. It yields the protein CASKLGGQENNEQFF.

The chain uses TRBV6-1 and TRBJ1-2; D is ambiguous. Trimming removed 2 bases from V and 1 base from J, with 5 bases in between. The germline gives CDR1 MNHNS, CDR2 SASEGT. The CDR3 consists of 13 residues. CDR3 amino acids: CASSERLNYGYTF. The DNA of the CDR3 is TGTGCCAGCAGTGAAAGGCTTAACTATGGCTACACCTTC.

The chain has TRBV5-1 and TRBJ2-3; D unresolved. Trimming removed 2 bases at V and 6 bases at J, with 10 bases between. From germline, CDR1 is SGHRS and CDR2 YFSETQ. The CDR3 contains 13 residues. CDR3 residues: CASSLDQGDTQYF. CDR3 in DNA: TGCGCCAGCAGCTTAGACCAAGGGGATACGCAGTATTTT.

This clone appeared once. The chain couples TRBV6-1 to TRBJ2-7, with 10 bases lining up with TRBD1. This CDR3 spans 12 amino acids. V gave up 6 bases and J gave up 4 bases; unmatched junction bases: 0. In germline, CDR1 is MNHNS, CDR2 SASEGT. The CDR3 bases are TGTGCCAGCAGGGACAGGGGGTACGAGCAGTACTTC. This sequence encodes CASRDRGYEQYF.

The table lists this clone with a few counts. V gene TRBV9 combines with J gene TRBJ1-6; TRBD1 is a possible D gene (5 bases). This CDR3 has 14 residues. The V end was cut by 0 bases, the J end by 5 bases, with 6 bases between. Germline CDR1 and CDR2: SGDLS and YYNGEE. CDR3 region: CASSVATDNSPLHF. The DNA of the CDR3 is TGTGCCAGCAGCGTAGCGACAGATAATTCACCCCTCCACTTT.